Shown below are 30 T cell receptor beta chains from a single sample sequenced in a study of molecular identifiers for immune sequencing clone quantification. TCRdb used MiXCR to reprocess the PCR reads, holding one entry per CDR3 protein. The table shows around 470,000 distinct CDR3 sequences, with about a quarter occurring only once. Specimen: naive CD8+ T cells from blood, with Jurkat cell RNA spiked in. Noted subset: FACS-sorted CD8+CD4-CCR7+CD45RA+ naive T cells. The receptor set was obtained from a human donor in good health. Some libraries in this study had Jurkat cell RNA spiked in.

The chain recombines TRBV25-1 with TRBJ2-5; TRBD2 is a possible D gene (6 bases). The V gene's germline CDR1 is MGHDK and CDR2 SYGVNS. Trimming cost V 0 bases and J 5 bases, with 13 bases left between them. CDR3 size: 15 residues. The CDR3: CASSEYSSVGETQYF. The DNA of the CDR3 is TGTGCCAGCAGTGAATACTCTAGCGTGGGGGAGACCCAGTACTTC.

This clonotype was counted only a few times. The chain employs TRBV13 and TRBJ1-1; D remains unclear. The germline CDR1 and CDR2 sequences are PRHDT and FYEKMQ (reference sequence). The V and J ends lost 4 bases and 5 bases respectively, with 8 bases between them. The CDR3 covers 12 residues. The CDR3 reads CASSWTGTEAFF. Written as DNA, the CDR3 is TGTGCCAGCAGCTGGACGGGGACTGAAGCTTTCTTT.

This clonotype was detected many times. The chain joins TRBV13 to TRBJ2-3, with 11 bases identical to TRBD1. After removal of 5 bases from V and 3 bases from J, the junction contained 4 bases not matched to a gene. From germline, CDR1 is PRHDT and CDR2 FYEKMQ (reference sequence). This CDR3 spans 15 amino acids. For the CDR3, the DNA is TGTGCCAGCAGCACCGGGACAGGGGGAACAGATACGCAGTATTTT. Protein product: CASSTGTGGTDTQYF. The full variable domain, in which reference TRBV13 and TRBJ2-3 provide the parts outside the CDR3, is AAGVIQSPRHLIKEKRETATLKCYPIPRHDTVYWYQQGPGQDPQFLISFYEKMQSDKGSIPDRFSAQQFSDYHSELNMSSLELGDSALYFCASSTGTGGTDTQYFGPGTRLTVL.

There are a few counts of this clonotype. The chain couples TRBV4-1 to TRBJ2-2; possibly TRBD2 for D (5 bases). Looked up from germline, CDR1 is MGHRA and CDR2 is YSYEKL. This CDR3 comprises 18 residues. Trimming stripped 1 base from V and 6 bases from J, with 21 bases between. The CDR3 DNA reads TGCGCCAGCAGCCAAGGATTCCGGTCGGGAAAAACCCCCGGGGAGCTGTTTTTT. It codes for CASSQGFRSGKTPGELFF.

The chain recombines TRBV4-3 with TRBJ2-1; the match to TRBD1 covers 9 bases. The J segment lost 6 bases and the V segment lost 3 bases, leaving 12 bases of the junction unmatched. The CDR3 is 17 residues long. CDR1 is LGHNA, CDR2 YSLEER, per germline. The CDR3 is CASSHHEGQGRVNEQFF. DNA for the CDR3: TGCGCCAGCAGCCATCACGAGGGACAGGGAAGGGTCAATGAGCAGTTCTTC.

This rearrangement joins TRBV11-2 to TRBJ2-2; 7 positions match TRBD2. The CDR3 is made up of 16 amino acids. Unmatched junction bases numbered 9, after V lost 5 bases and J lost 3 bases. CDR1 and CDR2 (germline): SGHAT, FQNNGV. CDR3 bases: TGTGCCAGCAGCCCAACTAGCGCCCACGACACCGGGGAGCTGTTTTTT. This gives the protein CASSPTSAHDTGELFF.

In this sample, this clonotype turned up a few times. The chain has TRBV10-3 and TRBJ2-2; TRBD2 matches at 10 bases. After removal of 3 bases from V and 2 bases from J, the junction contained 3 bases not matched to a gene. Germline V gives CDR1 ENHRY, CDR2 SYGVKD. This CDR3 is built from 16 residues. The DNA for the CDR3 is TGTGCCATCAGTGAAACTAGCGGGATTAACACCGGGGAGCTGTTTTTT. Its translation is CAISETSGINTGELFF.

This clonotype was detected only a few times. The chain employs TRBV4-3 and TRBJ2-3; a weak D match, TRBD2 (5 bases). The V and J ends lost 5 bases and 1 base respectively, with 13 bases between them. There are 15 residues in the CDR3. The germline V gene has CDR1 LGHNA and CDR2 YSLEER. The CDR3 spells CASSKYTAGTDTQYF. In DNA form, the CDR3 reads TGCGCCAGCAGCAAGTATACAGCGGGCACAGATACGCAGTATTTT.

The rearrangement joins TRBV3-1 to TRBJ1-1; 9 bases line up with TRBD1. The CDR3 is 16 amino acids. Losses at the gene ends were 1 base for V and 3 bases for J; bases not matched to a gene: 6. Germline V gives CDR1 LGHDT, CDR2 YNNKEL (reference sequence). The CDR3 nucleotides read TGTGCCAGCAGCCAAGTCGGGACAGGGTATGACACTGAAGCTTTCTTT. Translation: CASSQVGTGYDTEAFF.

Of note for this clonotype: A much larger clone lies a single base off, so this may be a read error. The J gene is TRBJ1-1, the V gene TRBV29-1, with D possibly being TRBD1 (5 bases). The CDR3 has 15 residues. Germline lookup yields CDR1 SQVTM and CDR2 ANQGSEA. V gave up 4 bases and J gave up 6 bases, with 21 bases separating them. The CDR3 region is CSVVLWGGRDAEAFF. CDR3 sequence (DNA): TGCAGCGTTGTGCTGTGGGGGGGTAGGGACGCTGAAGCTTTCTTT.

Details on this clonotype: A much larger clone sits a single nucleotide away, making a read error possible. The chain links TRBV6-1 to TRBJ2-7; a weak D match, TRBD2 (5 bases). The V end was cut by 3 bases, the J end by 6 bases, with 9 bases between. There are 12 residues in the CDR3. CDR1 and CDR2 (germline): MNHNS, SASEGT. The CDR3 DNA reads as TGTGCCAGCAGTGACGGAGGCTGCGAGCAGTACTTC. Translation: CASSDGGCEQYF.

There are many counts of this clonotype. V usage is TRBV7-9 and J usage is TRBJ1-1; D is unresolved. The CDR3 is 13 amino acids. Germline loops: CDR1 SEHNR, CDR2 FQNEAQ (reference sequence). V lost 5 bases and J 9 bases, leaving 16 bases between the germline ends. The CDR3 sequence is CASSDPISLKAFF. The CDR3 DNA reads TGTGCCAGCAGCGATCCTATCAGTCTCAAAGCTTTCTTT.

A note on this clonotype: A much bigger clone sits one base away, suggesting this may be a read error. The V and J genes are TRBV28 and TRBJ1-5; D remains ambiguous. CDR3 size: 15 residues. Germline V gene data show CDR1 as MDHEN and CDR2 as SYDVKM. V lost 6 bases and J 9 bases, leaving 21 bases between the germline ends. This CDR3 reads CASSPSSDDWPPQHF. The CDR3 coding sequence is TGTGCCAGCAGCCCGTCCTCGGACGATTGGCCGCCCCAGCATTTT.

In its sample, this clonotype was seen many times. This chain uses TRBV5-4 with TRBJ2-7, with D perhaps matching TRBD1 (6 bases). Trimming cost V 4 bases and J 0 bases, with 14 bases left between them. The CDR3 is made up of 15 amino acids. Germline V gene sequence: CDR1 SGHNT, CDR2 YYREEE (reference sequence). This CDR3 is CASSPGTKNSYEQYF. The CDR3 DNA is TGTGCCAGCAGCCCCGGGACAAAGAACTCCTACGAGCAGTACTTC. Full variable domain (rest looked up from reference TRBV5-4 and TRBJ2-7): ETGVTQSPTHLIKTRGQQVTLRCSSQSGHNTVSWYQQALGQGPQFIFQYYREEENGRGNFPPRFSGLQFPNYSSELNVNALELDDSALYLCASSPGTKNSYEQYFGPGTRLTVT.

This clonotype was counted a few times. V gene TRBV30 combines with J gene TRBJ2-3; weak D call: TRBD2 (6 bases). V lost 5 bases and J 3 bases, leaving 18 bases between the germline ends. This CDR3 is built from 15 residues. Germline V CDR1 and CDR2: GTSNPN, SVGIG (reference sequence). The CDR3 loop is CAWAPDGGDTDTQYF. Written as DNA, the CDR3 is TGTGCCTGGGCCCCTGACGGGGGAGATACAGATACGCAGTATTTT. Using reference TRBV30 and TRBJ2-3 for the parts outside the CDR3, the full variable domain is SQTIHQWPATLVQPVGSPLSLECTVEGTSNPNLYWYRQAAGRGLQLLFYSVGIGQISSEVPQNLSASRPQDRQFILSSKKLLLSDSGFYLCAWAPDGGDTDTQYFGPGTRLTVL.

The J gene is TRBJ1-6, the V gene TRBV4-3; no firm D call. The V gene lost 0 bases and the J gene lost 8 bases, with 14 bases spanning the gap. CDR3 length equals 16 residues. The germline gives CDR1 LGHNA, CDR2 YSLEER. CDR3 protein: CASSQDRSSGYSPLHF. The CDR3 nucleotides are TGCGCCAGCAGCCAAGATCGAAGTTCCGGGTATTCACCCCTCCACTTT.

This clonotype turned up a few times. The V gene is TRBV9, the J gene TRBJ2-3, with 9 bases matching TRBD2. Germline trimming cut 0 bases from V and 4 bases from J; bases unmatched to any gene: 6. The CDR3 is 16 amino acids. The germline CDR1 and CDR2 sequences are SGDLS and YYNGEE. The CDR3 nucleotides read TGTGCCAGCAGCGTAGAGGGCGGGGGGGCCCCAGATACGCAGTATTTT. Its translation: CASSVEGGGAPDTQYF.

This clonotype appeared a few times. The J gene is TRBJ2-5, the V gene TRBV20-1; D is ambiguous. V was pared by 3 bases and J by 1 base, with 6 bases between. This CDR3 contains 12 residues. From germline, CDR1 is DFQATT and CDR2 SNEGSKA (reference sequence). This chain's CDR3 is CSARAPQETQYF. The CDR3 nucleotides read TGCAGTGCTAGGGCCCCCCAAGAGACCCAGTACTTC.

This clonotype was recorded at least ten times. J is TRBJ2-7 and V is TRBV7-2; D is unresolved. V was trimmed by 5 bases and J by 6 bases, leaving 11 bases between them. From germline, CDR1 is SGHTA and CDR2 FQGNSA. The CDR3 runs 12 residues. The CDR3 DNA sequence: TGTGCCAGCAGCCCCATTTGGAGCGAGCAGTACTTC. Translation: CASSPIWSEQYF.

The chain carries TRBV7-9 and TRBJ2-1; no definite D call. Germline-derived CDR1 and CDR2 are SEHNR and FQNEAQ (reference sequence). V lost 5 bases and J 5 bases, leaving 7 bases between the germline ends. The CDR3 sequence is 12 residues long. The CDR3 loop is CASSPQDNEQFF. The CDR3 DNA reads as TGTGCCAGCAGCCCCCAAGACAATGAGCAGTTCTTC.

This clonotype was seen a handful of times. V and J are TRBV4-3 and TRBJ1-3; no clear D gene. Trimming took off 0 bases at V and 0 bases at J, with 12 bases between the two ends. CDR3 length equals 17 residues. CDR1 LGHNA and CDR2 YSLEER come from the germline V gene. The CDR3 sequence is CASSQDVGRSSGNTIYF. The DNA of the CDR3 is TGCGCCAGCAGCCAAGATGTGGGCAGAAGCTCTGGAAACACCATATATTTT.

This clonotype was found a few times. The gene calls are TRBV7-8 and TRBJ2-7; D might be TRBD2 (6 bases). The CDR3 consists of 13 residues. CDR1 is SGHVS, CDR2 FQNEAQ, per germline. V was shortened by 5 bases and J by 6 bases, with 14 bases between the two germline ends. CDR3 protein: CASSQGPAGEQYF. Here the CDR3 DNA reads TGTGCCAGCAGCCAGGGACCAGCGGGCGAGCAGTACTTC.

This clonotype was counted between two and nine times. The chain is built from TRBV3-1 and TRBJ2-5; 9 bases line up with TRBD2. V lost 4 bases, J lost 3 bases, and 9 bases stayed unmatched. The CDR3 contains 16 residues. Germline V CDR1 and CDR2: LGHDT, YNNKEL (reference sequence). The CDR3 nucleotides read TGTGCCAGCAGCCCCCCGGTTAGCGGGAGAGAAGAGACCCAGTACTTC. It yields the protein CASSPPVSGREETQYF.

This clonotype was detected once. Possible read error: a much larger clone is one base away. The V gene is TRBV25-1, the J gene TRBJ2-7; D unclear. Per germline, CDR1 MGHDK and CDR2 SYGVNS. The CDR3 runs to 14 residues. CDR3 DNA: TGTGCCAGCAGTGAGAAGCCCCACTCCTACGAGCAGTGCTTC. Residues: CASSEKPHSYEQCF.

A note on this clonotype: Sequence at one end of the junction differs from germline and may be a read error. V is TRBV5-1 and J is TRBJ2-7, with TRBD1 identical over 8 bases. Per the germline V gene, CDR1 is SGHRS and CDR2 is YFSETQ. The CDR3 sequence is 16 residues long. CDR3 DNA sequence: TGCGCCGGCAGCTTGGCCGTGACAGGGGATGGCTACGAGCAGTACTTC. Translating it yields CAGSLAVTGDGYEQYF.

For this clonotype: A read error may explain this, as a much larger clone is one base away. Here the CDR3 DNA reads TGTGCCAGCAGCTTAACTCTTGGGTCCGGGGATACGCAGTATTTT. As protein: CASSLTLGSGDTQYF. V and J are TRBV7-9 and TRBJ2-3; D is unclear. Germline V gene lookup returns CDR1 SEHNR and CDR2 FQNEAQ (reference sequence). The CDR3 runs to 15 residues. V was pared by 2 bases and J by 6 bases, with 15 bases between. The complete variable domain, with remaining parts taken from reference TRBV7-9 and TRBJ2-3, reads DTGVSQNPRHKITKRGQNVTFRCDPISEHNRLYWYRQTLGQGPEFLTYFQNEAQLEKSRLLSDRFSAERPKGSFSTLEIQRTEQGDSAMYLCASSLTLGSGDTQYFGPGTRLTVL.

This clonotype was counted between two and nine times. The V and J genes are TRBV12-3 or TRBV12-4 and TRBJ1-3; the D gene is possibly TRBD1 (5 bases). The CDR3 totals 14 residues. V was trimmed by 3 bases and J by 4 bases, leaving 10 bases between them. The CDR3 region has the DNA TGTGCCAGCAGTTTTGTGGGGCTCGGAAACACCATATATTTT. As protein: CASSFVGLGNTIYF.

The CDR3 DNA sequence: TGCAGTGCTAGAGAAGGGGGGTATGTCCAAGAGACCCAGTACTTC. It specifies CSAREGGYVQETQYF. The chain recombines TRBV20-1 with TRBJ2-5, with D perhaps matching TRBD1 or TRBD2 (6 bases each). Germline CDR1 and CDR2: DFQATT and SNEGSKA (reference sequence). Deletions cut 0 bases from V and 1 base from J, with 12 bases between. CDR3 size: 15 residues.

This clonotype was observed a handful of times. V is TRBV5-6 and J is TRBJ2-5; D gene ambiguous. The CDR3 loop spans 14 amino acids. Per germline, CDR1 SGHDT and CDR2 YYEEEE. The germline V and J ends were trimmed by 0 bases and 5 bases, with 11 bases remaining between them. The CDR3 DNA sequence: TGTGCCAGCAGCTTGGCCTTATCCAGGGAGACCCAGTACTTC. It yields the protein CASSLALSRETQYF.

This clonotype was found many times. Written as DNA, the CDR3 is TGCGCCAGCAGCCACACGCATCCGGGACAGGGTCTCTTCTTT. This codes for CASSHTHPGQGLFF. The rearrangement joins TRBV4-3 to TRBJ1-1; 9 positions match TRBD1. Germline lookup yields CDR1 LGHNA and CDR2 YSLEER. Trimming removed 3 bases from V and 14 bases from J; junction bases left unmatched: 13. The CDR3 length is 14 residues.